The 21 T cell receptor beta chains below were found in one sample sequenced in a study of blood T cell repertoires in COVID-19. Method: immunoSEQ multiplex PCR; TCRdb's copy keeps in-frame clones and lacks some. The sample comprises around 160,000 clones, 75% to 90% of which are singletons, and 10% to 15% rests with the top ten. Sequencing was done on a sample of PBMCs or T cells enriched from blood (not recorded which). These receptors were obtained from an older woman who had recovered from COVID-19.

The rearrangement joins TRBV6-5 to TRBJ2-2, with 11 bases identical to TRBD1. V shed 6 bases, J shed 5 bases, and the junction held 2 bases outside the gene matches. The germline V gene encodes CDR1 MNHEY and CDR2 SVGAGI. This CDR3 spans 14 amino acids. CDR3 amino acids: CASSGTGGTGELFF. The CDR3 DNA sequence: TGTGCCAGCAGCGGGACAGGGGGTACCGGGGAGCTGTTTTTT.

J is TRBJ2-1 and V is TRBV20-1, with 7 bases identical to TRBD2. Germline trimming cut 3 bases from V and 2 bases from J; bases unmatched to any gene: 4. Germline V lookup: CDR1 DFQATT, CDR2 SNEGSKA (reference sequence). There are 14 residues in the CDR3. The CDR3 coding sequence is TGCAGTGCTAGTAAGGCGGGAGCCTACAATGAGCAGTTCTTC. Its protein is CSASKAGAYNEQFF.

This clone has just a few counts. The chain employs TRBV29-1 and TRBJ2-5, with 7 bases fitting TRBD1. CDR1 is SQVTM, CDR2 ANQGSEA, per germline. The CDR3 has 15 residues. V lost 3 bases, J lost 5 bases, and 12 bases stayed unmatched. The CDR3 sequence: CSVEPKNRGGETQYF. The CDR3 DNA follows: TGCAGCGTTGAGCCGAAAAACAGGGGCGGGGAGACCCAGTACTTC.

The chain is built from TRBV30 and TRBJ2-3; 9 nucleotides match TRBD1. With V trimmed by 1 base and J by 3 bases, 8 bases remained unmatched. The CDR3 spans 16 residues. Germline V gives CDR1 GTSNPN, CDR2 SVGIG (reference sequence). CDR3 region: CAWSEGSDRGTDTQYF. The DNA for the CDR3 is TGTGCCTGGAGTGAAGGGTCGGACAGGGGAACAGATACGCAGTATTTT.

The CDR3 sequence: CASSPPGQVISGNTIYF. As DNA, the CDR3 is TGTGCCAGCTCACCACCGGGACAGGTGATTTCAGGAAACACCATATATTTT. This chain joins TRBV18 and TRBJ1-3; TRBD1 aligns across 8 bases. The CDR3 spans 17 residues. J lost 4 bases, V lost 0 bases, and 8 bases had no gene match. Per germline, CDR1 KGHSH and CDR2 LQKENI.

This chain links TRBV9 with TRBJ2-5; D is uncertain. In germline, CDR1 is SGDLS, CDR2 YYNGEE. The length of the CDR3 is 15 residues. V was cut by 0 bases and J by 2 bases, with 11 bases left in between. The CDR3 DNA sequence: TGTGCCAGCAGCGTAGCCGGGTTCATACAAGAGACCCAGTACTTC. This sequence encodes CASSVAGFIQETQYF.

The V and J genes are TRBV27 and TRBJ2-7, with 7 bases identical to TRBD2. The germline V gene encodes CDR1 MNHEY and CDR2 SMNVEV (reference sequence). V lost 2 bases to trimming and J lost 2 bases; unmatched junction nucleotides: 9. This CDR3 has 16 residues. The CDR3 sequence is CASSLVGGTATYEQYF. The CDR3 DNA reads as TGTGCCAGCAGTTTAGTGGGAGGGACTGCCACCTACGAGCAGTACTTC.

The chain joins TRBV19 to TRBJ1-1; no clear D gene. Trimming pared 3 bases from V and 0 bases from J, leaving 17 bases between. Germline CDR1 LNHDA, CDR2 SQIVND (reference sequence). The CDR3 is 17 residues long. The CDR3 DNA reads TGTGCCAGTAGTATTAATGGCGGACTGACCATGAACACTGAAGCTTTCTTT. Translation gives CASSINGGLTMNTEAFF.

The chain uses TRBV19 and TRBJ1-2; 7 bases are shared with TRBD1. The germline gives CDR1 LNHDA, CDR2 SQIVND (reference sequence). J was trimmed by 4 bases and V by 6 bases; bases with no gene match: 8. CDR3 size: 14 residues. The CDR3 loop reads CASSTGTDLYGYTF. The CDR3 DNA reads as TGTGCCAGTAGCACCGGGACAGATCTCTATGGCTACACCTTC. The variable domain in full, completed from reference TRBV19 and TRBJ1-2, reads DGGITQSPKYLFRKEGQNVTLSCEQNLNHDAMYWYRQDPGQGLRLIYYSQIVNDFQKGDIAEGYSVSREKKESFPLTVTSAQKNPTAFYLCASSTGTDLYGYTFGSGTRLTVV.

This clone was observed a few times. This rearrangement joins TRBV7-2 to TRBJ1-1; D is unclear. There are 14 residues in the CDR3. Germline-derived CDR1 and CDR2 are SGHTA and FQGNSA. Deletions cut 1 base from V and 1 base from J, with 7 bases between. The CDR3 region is CASSLVAANTEAFF. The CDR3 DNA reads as TGTGCCAGCAGCTTAGTTGCGGCGAACACTGAAGCTTTCTTT.

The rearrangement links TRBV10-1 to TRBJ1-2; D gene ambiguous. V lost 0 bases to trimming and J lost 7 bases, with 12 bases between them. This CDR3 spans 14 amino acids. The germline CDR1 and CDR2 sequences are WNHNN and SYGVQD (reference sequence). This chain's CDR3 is CASSESNVFGGYTF. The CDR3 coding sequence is TGCGCCAGCAGTGAGTCGAACGTGTTCGGTGGCTACACCTTC.

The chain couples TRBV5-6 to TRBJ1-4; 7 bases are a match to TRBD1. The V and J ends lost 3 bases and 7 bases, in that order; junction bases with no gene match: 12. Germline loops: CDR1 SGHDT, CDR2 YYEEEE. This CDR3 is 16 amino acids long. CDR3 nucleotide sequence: TGTGCCAGCAGCTCGATTACAGGGGAAGGTTTTGAAAAACTGTTTTTT. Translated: CASSSITGEGFEKLFF.

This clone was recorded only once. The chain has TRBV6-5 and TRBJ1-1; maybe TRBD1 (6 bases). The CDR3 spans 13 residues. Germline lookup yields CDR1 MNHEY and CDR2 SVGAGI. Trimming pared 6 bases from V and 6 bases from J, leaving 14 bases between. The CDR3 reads CASSQGFGAEAFF. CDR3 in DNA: TGTGCCAGCAGCCAGGGGTTCGGGGCTGAAGCTTTCTTT.

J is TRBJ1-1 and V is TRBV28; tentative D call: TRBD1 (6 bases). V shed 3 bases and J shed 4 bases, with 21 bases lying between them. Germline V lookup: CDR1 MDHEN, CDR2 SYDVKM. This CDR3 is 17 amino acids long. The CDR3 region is CASSFNLQGRGRTEAFF. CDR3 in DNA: TGTGCCAGCAGTTTCAACCTACAGGGTAGGGGTCGCACTGAAGCTTTCTTT.

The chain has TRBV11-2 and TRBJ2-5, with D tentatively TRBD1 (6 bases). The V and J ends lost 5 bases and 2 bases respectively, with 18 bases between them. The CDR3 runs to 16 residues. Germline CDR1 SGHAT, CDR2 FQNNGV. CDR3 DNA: TGTGCCAGCAGCCTAGGGGTCAGGGGCCTTCAAGAGACCCAGTACTTC. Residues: CASSLGVRGLQETQYF.

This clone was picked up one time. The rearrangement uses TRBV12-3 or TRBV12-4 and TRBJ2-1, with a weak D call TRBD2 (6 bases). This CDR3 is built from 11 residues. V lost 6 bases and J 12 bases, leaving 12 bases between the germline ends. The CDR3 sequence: CASSPRRGQFF. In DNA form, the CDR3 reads TGTGCCAGCAGCCCTCGGCGGGGGCAGTTCTTC.

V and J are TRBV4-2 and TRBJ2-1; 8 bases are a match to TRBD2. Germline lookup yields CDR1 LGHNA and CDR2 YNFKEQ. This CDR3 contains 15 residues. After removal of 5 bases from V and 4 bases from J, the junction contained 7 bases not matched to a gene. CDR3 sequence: CASSKNSGAYNEQFF. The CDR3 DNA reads TGTGCCAGCAGCAAGAATAGCGGGGCGTACAATGAGCAGTTCTTC.

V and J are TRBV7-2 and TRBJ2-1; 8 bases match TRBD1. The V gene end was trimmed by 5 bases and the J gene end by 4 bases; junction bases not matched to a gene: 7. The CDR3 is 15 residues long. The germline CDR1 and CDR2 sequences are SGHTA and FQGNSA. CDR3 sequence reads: CASSTQGADYNEQFF. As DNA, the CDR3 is TGTGCCAGCAGCACCCAGGGGGCGGATTACAATGAGCAGTTCTTC.

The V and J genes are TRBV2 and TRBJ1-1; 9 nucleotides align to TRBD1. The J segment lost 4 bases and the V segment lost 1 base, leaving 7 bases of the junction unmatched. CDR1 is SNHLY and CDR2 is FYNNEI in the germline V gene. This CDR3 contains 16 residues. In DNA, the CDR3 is TGTGCCAGCAGTGAAGGCACAGGGGGCGCGGCCACTGAAGCTTTCTTT. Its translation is CASSEGTGGAATEAFF.

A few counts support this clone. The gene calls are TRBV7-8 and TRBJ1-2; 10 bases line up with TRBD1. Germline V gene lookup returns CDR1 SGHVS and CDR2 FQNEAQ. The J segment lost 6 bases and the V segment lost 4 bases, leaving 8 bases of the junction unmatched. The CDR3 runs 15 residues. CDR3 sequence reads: CASSYLTGGNDGYTF. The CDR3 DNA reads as TGTGCCAGCAGCTATCTGACAGGGGGCAACGATGGCTACACCTTC.

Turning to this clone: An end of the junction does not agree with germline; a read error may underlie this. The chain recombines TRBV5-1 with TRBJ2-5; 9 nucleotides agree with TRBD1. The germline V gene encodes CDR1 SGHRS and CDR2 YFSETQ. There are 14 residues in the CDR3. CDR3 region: CASSLDRGRETQYF. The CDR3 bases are TGCGCCAGCAGTTTGGACAGGGGTCGAGAGACCCAGTACTTC. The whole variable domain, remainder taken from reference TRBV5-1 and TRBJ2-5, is KAGVTQTPRYLIKTRGQQVTLSCSPISGHRSVSWYQQTPGQGLQFLFEYFSETQRNKGNFPGRFSGRQFSNSRSEMNVSTLELGDSALYLCASSLDRGRETQYFGPGTRLLVL.